This T cell receptor (beta chain) derives from a study of cytomegalovirus exposure and HLA in healthy donors. CDR1 SEHNR and CDR2 FQNEAQ come from the germline V gene (reference sequence). The CDR3 runs 15 residues. Trimming stripped 4 bases from V and 0 bases from J, with 10 bases between. Overall study results and limits: As a later analysis revealed, the rate of TCR association differed by HLA locus, with DRB1 most and HLA-C fewest. In vitro, a few CMV-associated chains proved specific for CMV antigens. Links to common viral pathogens appeared, in a later analysis, for several of the most significant clusters. Beyond CMV serostatus, there was no information to go on about immune exposure.

As regards this clone: What it recognizes is unknown.

The PCR used 60 Vbeta and 13 Jbeta primers. Clones were sequenced by immunoSEQ multiplex PCR, and TCRdb holds only the in-frame ones, with some missing. This sample yields 100,000 or so clones, of which around three quarters are seen a single time; 2.5% to 3.5% belongs to the top ten. The sequencing sample was made of PBMCs. The source is a middle-aged woman in good health and CMV-seronegative. The chain joins TRBV7-9 to TRBJ2-4; D uncertain. CDR3 DNA sequence: TGTGCCAGCAGCTACGTCAGGATAGCCAAAAACATTCAGTACTTC. It encodes CASSYVRIAKNIQYF.